The 22 T cell receptor beta chains presented below share a single source sample, sequenced in a study of identical twins. One entry per CDR3 protein results from TCRdb running MiXCR on the 5' RACE reads. Here the sample spans 500,000 or so distinct CDR3 sequences, 20% to 25% being singletons. These data are also associated with another study on T cells expressing NK-cell markers.

Sequenced material: CD4+ T cells sorted from blood. Receptor source: a woman aged 18-29 years in good health.

The table lists this clonotype with a few counts. This rearrangement joins TRBV20-1 to TRBJ2-2, with TRBD1 identical over 7 bases. J was trimmed by 2 bases and V by 4 bases; bases with no gene match: 4. CDR3 size: 14 residues. CDR1 and CDR2 from the germline V gene are DFQATT and SNEGSKA (reference sequence). CDR3 residues: CSAIGTANTGELFF. CDR3 DNA: TGCAGTGCTATCGGGACAGCAAACACCGGGGAGCTGTTTTTT.

The chain employs TRBV20-1 and TRBJ2-7; 10 bases align to TRBD2. CDR3 length: 16 amino acids. Germline CDR1 DFQATT, CDR2 SNEGSKA (reference sequence). After removal of 2 bases from V and 0 bases from J, the junction contained 7 bases not matched to a gene. The CDR3 sequence: CSARSTAGGLSYEQYF. The CDR3 DNA reads as TGCAGTGCTAGATCCACAGCGGGGGGGCTCTCCTACGAGCAGTACTTC.

This sequence joins TRBV10-3 and TRBJ1-1; D possibly corresponds to TRBD1 (6 bases). V shed 6 bases and J shed 2 bases, with 10 bases lying between them. CDR3 length equals 13 residues. Germline CDR1 and CDR2: ENHRY and SYGVKD. CDR3: CAIRDSPNTEAFF. The CDR3 DNA reads as TGTGCCATCAGGGACAGCCCCAACACTGAAGCTTTCTTT.

V usage is TRBV5-4 and J usage is TRBJ2-7; D might be TRBD1 (6 bases). CDR1 is SGHNT, CDR2 YYREEE, per germline (reference sequence). V dropped 3 bases and J dropped 3 bases, with 10 bases sitting between them. The CDR3 totals 13 residues. The CDR3 region is CASSSGQNYEQYF. CDR3 DNA sequence: TGTGCCAGCAGCTCCGGACAGAACTACGAGCAGTACTTC.

This clonotype was found a few times. The V and J genes are TRBV5-1 and TRBJ1-1; D possibly corresponds to TRBD1 (6 bases). The V gene lost 2 bases and the J gene lost 1 base, with 15 bases spanning the gap. The CDR3 consists of 16 residues. The V gene's germline CDR1 is SGHRS and CDR2 YFSETQ. The CDR3 region has the DNA TGCGCCAGCAGCTTTACTCCGGGACAAACGAACACTGAAGCTTTCTTT. Protein product: CASSFTPGQTNTEAFF.

There are many counts of this clonotype. The chain couples TRBV7-2 to TRBJ1-2; no clear D. The V end was cut by 4 bases, the J end by 8 bases, with 17 bases between. This CDR3 comprises 14 residues. Germline CDR1 and CDR2: SGHTA and FQGNSA. The CDR3 here is CASSSRTTGQGYTF. DNA of the CDR3: TGTGCCAGCAGCTCACGGACGACTGGGCAGGGCTACACCTTC.

The rearrangement links TRBV15 to TRBJ2-1; 10 bases are a match to TRBD2. The CDR3 runs to 18 residues. In germline, CDR1 is LNHNV, CDR2 YYDKDF (reference sequence). V was clipped by 0 bases and J by 6 bases; unmatched bases: 11. The CDR3 spells CATSRDALLAGAINEQFF. In nucleotides, the CDR3 is TGTGCCACCAGCAGAGACGCGCTCCTAGCGGGGGCTATCAATGAGCAGTTCTTC.

V usage is TRBV29-1 and J usage is TRBJ1-1; 7 positions agree with TRBD1. CDR1 and CDR2 from the germline V gene are SQVTM and ANQGSEA. The length of the CDR3 is 13 residues. Trimming took 6 bases from V and 4 from J; bases not matched to a gene: 8. CDR3 in amino acids: CSVERGRGTEAFF. CDR3 nucleotide sequence: TGCAGCGTGGAAAGGGGGCGCGGCACTGAAGCTTTCTTT.

The chain recombines TRBV6-6 with TRBJ2-7; unclear D gene. V lost 6 bases and J lost 4, with 7 bases in between. Looked up from germline, CDR1 is MNHNY and CDR2 is SVGAGI (reference sequence). CDR3 length equals 11 residues. CDR3: CASRDAYEQYF. CDR3 DNA sequence: TGTGCCAGCAGAGACGCTTACGAGCAGTACTTC.

The chain recombines TRBV5-6 with TRBJ2-7, with D perhaps given as TRBD1 or TRBD2 (5 bases each). With 4 bases removed from V and 3 bases from J, the gap between germline ends came to 20 bases. Germline CDR1 reads SGHDT; CDR2 reads YYEEEE. The CDR3 consists of 16 residues. CDR3 in DNA: TGTGCCAGCAGCCCACGTGGGGGTTTATCATTCTACGAGCAGTACTTC. Translation gives CASSPRGGLSFYEQYF.

This rearrangement joins TRBV20-1 to TRBJ2-2; 11 nucleotides line up with TRBD2. In germline, CDR1 is DFQATT, CDR2 SNEGSKA (reference sequence). This CDR3 spans 16 amino acids. The ends lost 0 bases at V and 4 bases at J; junction bases unmatched: 4. This CDR3 is CSARDSGRASTGELFF. For the CDR3, the DNA is TGCAGTGCTAGAGATAGCGGGAGGGCCAGCACCGGGGAGCTGTTTTTT.

The V call is TRBV20-1, the J call TRBJ1-1; D is undetermined. Trimming took 6 bases from V and 2 from J, leaving 4 bases between them. The CDR3 consists of 10 residues. CDR1 and CDR2 from the germline V gene are DFQATT and SNEGSKA (reference sequence). CDR3: CSAFNTEAFF. The CDR3 DNA reads as TGCAGTGCCTTTAACACTGAAGCTTTCTTT.

The J gene is TRBJ1-1, the V gene TRBV12-3 or TRBV12-4; D is unclear. V was trimmed by 7 bases and J by 3 bases, leaving 9 bases between them. The CDR3 has 12 residues. CDR3 amino acids: CASTRRYTEAFF. CDR3 DNA sequence: TGTGCCAGCACCCGTCGATACACTGAAGCTTTCTTT.

This clonotype turned up a few times. The genes are TRBV20-1 and TRBJ1-5; no definite D call. Trimming pared 5 bases from V and 0 bases from J, leaving 8 bases between. This CDR3 spans 13 amino acids. The germline V gene has CDR1 DFQATT and CDR2 SNEGSKA (reference sequence). Here the CDR3 reads CSARLLSNQPQHF. As DNA, the CDR3 is TGCAGTGCTCGGCTCCTTAGCAATCAGCCCCAGCATTTT.

This clonotype showed up many times. This rearrangement joins TRBV6-5 to TRBJ1-2, with unresolved D. The V gene lost 0 bases and the J gene lost 4 bases, with 3 bases spanning the gap. There are 12 residues in the CDR3. Germline V gene lookup returns CDR1 MNHEY and CDR2 SVGAGI. CDR3 in amino acids: CASSYSGYGYTF. The CDR3 DNA is TGTGCCAGCAGTTACTCAGGCTATGGCTACACCTTC.

This clonotype was observed a handful of times. The chain joins TRBV30 to TRBJ1-6; TRBD1 aligns across 9 bases. Germline-derived CDR1 and CDR2 are GTSNPN and SVGIG (reference sequence). The CDR3 loop spans 13 amino acids. Unmatched junction bases numbered 5, after V lost 6 bases and J lost 8 bases. CDR3 in amino acids: CACGGTGYSPLHF. Written as DNA, the CDR3 is TGTGCCTGCGGCGGGACAGGGTATTCACCCCTCCACTTT.

This clonotype was observed a few times. The CDR3 sequence: CASRGQGPGNTIYF. The CDR3 DNA reads as TGTGCCAGCAGAGGACAGGGCCCCGGAAACACCATATATTTT. The chain uses TRBV6-1 and TRBJ1-3, with 8 bases fitting TRBD1. V was pared by 6 bases and J by 4 bases, with 5 bases of the junction left unmatched. The CDR3 covers 14 residues. CDR1 MNHNS and CDR2 SASEGT come from the germline V gene.

This clonotype was counted only a few times. The rearrangement uses TRBV12-3 or TRBV12-4 and TRBJ2-7; D may correspond to TRBD1 or TRBD2 (5 bases each). The CDR3 extends over 16 amino acids. V was pared by 6 bases and J by 2 bases, with 20 bases between. CDR3 in amino acids: CASSLTPRERAYEQYF. CDR3 in DNA: TGTGCCAGCAGCCTTACGCCCAGGGAGAGGGCCTACGAGCAGTACTTC.

This clonotype was found a few times. The chain links TRBV20-1 to TRBJ2-1; 7 bases are a match to TRBD2. This CDR3 has 14 residues. Germline V gene sequence: CDR1 DFQATT, CDR2 SNEGSKA (reference sequence). J lost 2 bases, V lost 6 bases, and 7 bases had no gene match. CDR3 protein: CSALGRATYNEQFF. In nucleotides, the CDR3 is TGCAGTGCCCTGGGGAGGGCCACCTACAATGAGCAGTTCTTC.

The chain joins TRBV6-5 to TRBJ2-7; TRBD1 matches 10 bases. CDR3 length equals 15 residues. After removal of 2 bases from V and 3 bases from J, the junction contained 4 bases not matched to a gene. Germline CDR1 and CDR2: MNHEY and SVGAGI. The CDR3 reads CASSYPGQGFYEQYF. CDR3 DNA sequence: TGTGCCAGCAGTTACCCGGGACAGGGGTTCTACGAGCAGTACTTC.

The V and J genes are TRBV20-1 and TRBJ2-5; unclear D gene. Germline V gives CDR1 DFQATT, CDR2 SNEGSKA (reference sequence). V lost 5 bases to trimming and J lost 5 bases, with 21 bases between them. The CDR3 contains 15 residues. The CDR3 loop reads CSALYSTWAEETQYF. CDR3 sequence (DNA): TGCAGTGCTCTCTACTCTACATGGGCGGAGGAGACCCAGTACTTC.

The rearrangement uses TRBV3-1 and TRBJ2-3; D may correspond to TRBD1 or TRBD2 (5 bases each). The CDR3 consists of 12 residues. Germline assignment: CDR1 LGHDT and CDR2 YNNKEL (reference sequence). V gave up 3 bases and J gave up 9 bases, with 10 bases separating them. The CDR3 is CASSQGTRTQYF. The DNA for the CDR3 is TGTGCCAGCAGCCAGGGGACCCGAACGCAGTATTTT.